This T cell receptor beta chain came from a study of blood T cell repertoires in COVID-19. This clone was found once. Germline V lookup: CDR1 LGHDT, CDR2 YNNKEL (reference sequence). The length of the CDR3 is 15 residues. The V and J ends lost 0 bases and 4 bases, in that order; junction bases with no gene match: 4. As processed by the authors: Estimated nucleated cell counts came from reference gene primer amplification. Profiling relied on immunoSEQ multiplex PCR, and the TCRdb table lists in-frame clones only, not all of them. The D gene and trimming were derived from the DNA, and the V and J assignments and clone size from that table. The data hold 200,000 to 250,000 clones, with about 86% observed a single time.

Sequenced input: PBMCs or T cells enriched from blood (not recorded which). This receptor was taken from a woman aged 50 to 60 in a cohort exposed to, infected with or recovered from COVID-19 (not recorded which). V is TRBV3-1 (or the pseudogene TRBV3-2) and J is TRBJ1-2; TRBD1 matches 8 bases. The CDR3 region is CASSQDPTGVYGYTF. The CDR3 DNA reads TGTGCCAGCAGCCAAGACCCGACAGGGGTCTATGGCTACACCTTC.